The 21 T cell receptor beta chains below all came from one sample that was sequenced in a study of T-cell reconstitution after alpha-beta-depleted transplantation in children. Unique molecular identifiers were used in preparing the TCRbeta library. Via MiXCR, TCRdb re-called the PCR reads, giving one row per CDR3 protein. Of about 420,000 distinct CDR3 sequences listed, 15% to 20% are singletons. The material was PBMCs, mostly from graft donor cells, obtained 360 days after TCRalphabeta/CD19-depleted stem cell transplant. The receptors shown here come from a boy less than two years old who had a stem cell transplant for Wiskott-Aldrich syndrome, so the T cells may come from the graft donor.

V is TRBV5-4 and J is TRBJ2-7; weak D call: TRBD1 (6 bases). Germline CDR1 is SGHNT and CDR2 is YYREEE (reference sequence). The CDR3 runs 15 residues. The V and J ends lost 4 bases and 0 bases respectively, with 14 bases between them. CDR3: CASSPSGTLSYEQYF. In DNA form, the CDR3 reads TGTGCCAGCAGCCCCTCCGGGACACTCTCCTACGAGCAGTACTTC.

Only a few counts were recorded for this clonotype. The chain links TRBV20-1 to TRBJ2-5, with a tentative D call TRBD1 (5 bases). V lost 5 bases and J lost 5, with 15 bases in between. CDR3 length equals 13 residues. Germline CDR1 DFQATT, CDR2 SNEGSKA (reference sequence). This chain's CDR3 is CSAQSRVGETQYF. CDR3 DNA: TGCAGTGCTCAATCCAGGGTTGGGGAGACCCAGTACTTC.

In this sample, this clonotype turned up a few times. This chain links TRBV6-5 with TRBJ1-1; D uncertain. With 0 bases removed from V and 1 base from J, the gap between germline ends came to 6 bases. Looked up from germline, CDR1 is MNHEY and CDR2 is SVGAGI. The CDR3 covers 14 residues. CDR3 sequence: CASSYSIQNTEAFF. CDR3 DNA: TGTGCCAGCAGTTACTCCATCCAGAACACTGAAGCTTTCTTT.

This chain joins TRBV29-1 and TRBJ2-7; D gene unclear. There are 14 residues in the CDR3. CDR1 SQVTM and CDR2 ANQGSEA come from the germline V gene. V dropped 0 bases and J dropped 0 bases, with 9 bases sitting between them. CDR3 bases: TGCAGCGTTGAAGAAGGACCTTACTCCTACGAGCAGTACTTC. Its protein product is CSVEEGPYSYEQYF.

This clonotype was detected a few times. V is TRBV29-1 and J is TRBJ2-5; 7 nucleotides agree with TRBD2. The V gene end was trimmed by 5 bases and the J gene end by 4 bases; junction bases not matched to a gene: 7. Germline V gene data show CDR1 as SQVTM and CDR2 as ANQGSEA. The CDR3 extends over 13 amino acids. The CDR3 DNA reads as TGCAGCGTTCCAACGGGGGGAGGAGAGACCCAGTACTTC. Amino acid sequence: CSVPTGGGETQYF.

CDR3 protein: CSVEKPPFSTDTQYF. DNA of the CDR3: TGCAGCGTTGAGAAGCCGCCGTTTAGCACAGATACGCAGTATTTT. The chain links TRBV29-1 to TRBJ2-3; no firm D call. This CDR3 has 15 amino acids. V was shortened by 3 bases and J by 0 bases, with 13 bases between the two germline ends. The germline V gene has CDR1 SQVTM and CDR2 ANQGSEA.

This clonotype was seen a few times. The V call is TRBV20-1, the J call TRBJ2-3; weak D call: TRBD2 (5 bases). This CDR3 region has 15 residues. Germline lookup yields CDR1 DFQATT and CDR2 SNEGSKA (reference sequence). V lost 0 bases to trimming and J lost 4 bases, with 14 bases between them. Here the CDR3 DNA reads TGCAGTGCTAGAGATCCGGGGTCTCGCGCAGATACGCAGTATTTT. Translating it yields CSARDPGSRADTQYF.

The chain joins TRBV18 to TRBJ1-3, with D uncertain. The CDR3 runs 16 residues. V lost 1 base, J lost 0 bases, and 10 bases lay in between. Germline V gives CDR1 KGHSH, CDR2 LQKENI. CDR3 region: CASSPLMQISGNTIYF. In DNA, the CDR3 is TGTGCCAGCTCACCACTGATGCAGATCTCTGGAAACACCATATATTTT.

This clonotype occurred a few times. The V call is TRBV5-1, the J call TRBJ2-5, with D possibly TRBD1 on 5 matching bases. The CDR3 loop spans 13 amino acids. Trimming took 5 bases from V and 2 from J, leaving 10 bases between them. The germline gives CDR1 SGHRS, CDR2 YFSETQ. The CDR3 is CASSLQDQETQYF. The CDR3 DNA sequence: TGCGCCAGCAGTCTACAGGATCAAGAGACCCAGTACTTC.

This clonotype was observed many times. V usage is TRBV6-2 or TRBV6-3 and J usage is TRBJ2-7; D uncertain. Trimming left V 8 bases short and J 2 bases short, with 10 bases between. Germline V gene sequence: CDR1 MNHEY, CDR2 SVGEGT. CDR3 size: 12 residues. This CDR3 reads CASRVRAYEQYF. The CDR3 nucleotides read TGTGCCAGCCGTGTCCGAGCCTACGAGCAGTACTTC.

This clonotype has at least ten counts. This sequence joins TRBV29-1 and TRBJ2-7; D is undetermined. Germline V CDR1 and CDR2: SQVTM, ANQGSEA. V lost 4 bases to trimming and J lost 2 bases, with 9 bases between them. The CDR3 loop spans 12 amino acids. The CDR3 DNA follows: TGCAGCGTTGTAGACACCGCCTACGAGCAGTACTTC. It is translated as CSVVDTAYEQYF.

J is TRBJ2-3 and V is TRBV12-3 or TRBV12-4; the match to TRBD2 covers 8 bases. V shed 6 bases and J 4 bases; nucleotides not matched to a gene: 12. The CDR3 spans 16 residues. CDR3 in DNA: TGTGCCAGCAGGGCGGGAGCGGGAGTTGGGGCAGATACGCAGTATTTT. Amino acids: CASRAGAGVGADTQYF.

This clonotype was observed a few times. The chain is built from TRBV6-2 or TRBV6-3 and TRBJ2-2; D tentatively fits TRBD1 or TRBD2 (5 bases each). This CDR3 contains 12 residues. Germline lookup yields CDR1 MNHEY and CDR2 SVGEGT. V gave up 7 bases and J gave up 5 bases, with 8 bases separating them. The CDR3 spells CASTGRTGELFF. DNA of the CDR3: TGTGCCAGCACGGGGCGGACCGGGGAGCTGTTTTTT.

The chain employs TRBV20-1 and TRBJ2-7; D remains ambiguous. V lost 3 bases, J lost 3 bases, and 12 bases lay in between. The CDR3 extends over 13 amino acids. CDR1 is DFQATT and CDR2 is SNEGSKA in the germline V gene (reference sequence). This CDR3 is CSASLGLFYEQYF. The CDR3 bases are TGCAGTGCTAGCCTCGGGTTATTCTACGAGCAGTACTTC.

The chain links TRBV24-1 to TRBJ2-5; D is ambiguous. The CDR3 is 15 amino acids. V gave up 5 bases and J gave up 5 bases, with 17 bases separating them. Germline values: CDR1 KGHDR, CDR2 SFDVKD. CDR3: CATSVGSVGAETQYF. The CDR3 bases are TGTGCCACCAGTGTAGGCAGTGTAGGAGCGGAGACCCAGTACTTC.

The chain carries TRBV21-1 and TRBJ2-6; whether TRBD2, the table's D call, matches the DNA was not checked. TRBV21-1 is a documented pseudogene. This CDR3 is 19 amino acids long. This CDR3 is CASSKKPGSAGSGANVLTF. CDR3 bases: TGTGCCAGCAGCAAAAAGCCTGGGAGTGCCGGCTCTGGGGCCAACGTCCTGACTTTC.

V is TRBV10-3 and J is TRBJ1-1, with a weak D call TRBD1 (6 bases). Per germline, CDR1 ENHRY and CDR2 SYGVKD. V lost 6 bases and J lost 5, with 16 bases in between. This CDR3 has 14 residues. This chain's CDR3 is CAIRLKQGNTEAFF. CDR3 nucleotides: TGTGCCATCAGACTCAAACAGGGAAATACTGAAGCTTTCTTT.

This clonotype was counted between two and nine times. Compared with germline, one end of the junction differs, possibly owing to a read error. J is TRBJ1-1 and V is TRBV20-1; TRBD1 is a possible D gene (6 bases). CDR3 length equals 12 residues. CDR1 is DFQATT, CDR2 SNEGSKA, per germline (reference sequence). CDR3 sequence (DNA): TGCAGTGGTAGAAGAGGGGGCACTGAAGCTTTCTTT. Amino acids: CSGRRGGTEAFF.

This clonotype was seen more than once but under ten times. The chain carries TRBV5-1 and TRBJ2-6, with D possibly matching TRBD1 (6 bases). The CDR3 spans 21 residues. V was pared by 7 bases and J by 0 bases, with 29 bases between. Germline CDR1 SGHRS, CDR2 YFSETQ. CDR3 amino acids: CASRSRDTWFGSLSGANVLTF. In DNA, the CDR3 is TGCGCCAGCCGAAGCCGGGACACCTGGTTCGGGTCTCTCTCTGGGGCCAACGTCCTGACTTTC.

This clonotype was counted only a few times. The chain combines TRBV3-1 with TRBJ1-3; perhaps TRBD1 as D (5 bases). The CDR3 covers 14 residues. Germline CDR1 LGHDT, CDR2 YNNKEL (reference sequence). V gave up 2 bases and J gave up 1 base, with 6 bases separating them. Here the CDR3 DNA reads TGTGCCAGCAGCCAATCAGGGTCTGGAAACACCATATATTTT. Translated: CASSQSGSGNTIYF. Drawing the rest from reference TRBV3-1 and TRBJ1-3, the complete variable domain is DTAVSQTPKYLVTQMGNDKSIKCEQNLGHDTMYWYKQDSKKFLKIMFSYNNKELIINETVPNRFSPKSPDKAHLNLHINSLELGDSAVYFCASSQSGSGNTIYFGEGSWLTVV.

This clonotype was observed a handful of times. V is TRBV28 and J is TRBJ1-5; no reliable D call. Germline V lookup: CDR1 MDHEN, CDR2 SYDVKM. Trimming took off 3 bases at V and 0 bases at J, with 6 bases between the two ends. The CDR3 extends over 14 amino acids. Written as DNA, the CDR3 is TGTGCCAGCAGTTTTGAATCTAGCAATCAGCCCCAGCATTTT. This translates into CASSFESSNQPQHF.